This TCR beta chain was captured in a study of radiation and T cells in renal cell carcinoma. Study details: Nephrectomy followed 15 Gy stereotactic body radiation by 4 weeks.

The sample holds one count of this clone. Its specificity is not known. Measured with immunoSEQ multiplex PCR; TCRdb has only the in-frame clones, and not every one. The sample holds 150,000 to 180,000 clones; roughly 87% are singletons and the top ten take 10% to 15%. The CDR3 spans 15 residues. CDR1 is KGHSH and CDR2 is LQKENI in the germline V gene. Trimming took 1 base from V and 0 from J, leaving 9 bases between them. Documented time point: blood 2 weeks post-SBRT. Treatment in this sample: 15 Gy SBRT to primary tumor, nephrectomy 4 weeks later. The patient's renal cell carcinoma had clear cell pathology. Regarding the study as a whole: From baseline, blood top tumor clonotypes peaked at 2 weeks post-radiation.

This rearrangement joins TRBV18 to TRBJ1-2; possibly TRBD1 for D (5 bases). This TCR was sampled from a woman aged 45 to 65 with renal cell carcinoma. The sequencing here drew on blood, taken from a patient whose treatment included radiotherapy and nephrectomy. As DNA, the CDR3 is TGTGCCAGCTCACCACGAGGGACCTCTAACTATGGCTACACCTTC. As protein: CASSPRGTSNYGYTF.